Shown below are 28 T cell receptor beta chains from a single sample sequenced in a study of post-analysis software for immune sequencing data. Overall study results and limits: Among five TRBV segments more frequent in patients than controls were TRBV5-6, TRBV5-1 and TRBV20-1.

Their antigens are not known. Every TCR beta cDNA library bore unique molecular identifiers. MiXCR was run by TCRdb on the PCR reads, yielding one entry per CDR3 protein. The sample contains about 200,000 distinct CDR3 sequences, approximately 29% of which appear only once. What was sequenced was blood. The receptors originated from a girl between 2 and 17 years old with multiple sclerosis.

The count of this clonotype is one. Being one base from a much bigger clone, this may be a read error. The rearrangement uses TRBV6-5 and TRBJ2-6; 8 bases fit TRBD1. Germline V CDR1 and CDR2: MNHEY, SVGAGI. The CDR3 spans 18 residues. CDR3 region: CVSSYRRQGLSGANVLTF. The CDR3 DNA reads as TGTGTCAGCAGTTACAGGCGACAGGGGCTCTCTGGGGCCAACGTCCTGACTTTC.

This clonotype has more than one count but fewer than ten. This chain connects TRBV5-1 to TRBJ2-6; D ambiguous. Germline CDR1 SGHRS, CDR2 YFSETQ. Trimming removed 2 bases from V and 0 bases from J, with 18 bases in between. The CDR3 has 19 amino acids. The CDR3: CASSLNQQSPFSGANVLTF. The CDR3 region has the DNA TGCGCCAGCAGCTTAAATCAACAGTCGCCATTCTCTGGGGCCAACGTCCTGACTTTC.

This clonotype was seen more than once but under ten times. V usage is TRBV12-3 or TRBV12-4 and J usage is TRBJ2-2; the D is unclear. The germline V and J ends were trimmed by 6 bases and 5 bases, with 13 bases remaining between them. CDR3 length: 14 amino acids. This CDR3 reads CASSPQPGTGELFF. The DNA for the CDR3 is TGTGCCAGCAGCCCCCAGCCCGGAACCGGGGAGCTGTTTTTT.

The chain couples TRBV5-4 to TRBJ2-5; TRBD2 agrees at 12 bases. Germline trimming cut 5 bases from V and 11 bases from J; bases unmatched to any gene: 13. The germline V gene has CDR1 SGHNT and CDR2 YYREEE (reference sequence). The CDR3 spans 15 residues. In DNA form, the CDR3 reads TGTGCCAGCAGATCCGAGACTAGCGGGGGAAATGAGCAGTACTTC. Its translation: CASRSETSGGNEQYF.

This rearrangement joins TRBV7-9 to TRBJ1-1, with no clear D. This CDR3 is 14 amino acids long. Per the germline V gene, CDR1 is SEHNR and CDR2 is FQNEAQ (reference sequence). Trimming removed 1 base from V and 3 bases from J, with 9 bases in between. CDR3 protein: CASSLVAGYTEAFF. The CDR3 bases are TGTGCCAGCAGCTTAGTGGCGGGGTACACTGAAGCTTTCTTT.

CDR3 loop: CASTGTASSYEQYF. The CDR3 DNA reads TGTGCCAGCACCGGGACCGCTAGCTCCTACGAGCAGTACTTC. The genes are TRBV19 and TRBJ2-7, with D perhaps TRBD1 or TRBD2 (5 bases each). Deletions cut 9 bases from V and 0 bases from J, with 15 bases between. The CDR3 length is 14 residues. Germline-derived CDR1 and CDR2 are LNHDA and SQIVND (reference sequence).

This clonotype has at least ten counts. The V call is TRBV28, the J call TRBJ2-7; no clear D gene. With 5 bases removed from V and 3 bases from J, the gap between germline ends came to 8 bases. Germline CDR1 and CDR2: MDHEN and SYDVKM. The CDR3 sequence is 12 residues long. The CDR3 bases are TGTGCCAGCAGTATCCAGCGCTACGAGCAGTACTTC. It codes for CASSIQRYEQYF.

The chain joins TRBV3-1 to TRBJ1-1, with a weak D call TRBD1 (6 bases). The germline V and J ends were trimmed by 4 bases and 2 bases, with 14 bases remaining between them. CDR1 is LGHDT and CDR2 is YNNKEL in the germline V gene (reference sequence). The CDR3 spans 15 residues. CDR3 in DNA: TGTGCCAGCAGCCCCCAACACAGGGCCAACACTGAAGCTTTCTTT. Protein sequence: CASSPQHRANTEAFF. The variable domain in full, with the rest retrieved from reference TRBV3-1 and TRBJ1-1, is DTAVSQTPKYLVTQMGNDKSIKCEQNLGHDTMYWYKQDSKKFLKIMFSYNNKELIINETVPNRFSPKSPDKAHLNLHINSLELGDSAVYFCASSPQHRANTEAFFGQGTRLTVV.

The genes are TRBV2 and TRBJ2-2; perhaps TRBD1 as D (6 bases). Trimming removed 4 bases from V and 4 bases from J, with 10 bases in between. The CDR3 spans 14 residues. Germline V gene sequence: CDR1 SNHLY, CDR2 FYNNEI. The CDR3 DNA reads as TGTGCCAGCAGTGTGGTCAGGGGCACCGGGGAGCTGTTTTTT. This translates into CASSVVRGTGELFF. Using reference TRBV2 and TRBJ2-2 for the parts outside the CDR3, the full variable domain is EPEVTQTPSHQVTQMGQEVILRCVPISNHLYFYWYRQILGQKVEFLVSFYNNEISEKSEIFDDQFSVERPDGSNFTLKIRSTKLEDSAMYFCASSVVRGTGELFFGEGSRLTVL.

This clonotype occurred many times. CDR3 amino acids: CSVEADTDTQYF. The CDR3 nucleotides are TGCAGCGTGGAGGCGGACACAGATACGCAGTATTTT. V usage is TRBV29-1 and J usage is TRBJ2-3; tentatively, D is TRBD2 (5 bases). The CDR3 has 12 residues. Germline-derived CDR1 and CDR2 are SQVTM and ANQGSEA. Trimming cost V 6 bases and J 2 bases, with 9 bases left between them.

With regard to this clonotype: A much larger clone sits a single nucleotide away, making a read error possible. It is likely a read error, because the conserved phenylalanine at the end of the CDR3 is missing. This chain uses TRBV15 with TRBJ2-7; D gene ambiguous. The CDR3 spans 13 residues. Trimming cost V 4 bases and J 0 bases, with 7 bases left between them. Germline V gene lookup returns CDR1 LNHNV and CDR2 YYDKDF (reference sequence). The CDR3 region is CATSTLISYEQYY. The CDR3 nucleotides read TGTGCCACCAGCACGCTGATCTCCTACGAGCAGTACTAC.

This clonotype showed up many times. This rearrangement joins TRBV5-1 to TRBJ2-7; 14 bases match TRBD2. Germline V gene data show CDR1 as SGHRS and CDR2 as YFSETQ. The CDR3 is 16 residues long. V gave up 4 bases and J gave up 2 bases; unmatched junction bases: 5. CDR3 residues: CASSPGLAGAAYEQYF. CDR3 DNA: TGCGCCAGCAGCCCGGGACTAGCGGGGGCCGCCTACGAGCAGTACTTC.

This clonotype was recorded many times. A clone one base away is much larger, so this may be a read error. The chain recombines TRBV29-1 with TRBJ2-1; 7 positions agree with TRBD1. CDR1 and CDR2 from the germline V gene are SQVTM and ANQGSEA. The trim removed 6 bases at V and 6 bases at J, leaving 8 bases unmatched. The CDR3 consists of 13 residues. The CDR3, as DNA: TGCAGCGTCCCCGGGACAGATCGCAATGAGCAGTTCTTC. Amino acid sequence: CSVPGTDRNEQFF.

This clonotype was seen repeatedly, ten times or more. This CDR3 is CSASWDSLNSPLHF. DNA for the CDR3: TGCAGTGCCTCATGGGACAGTCTAAATTCACCCCTCCACTTT. The V call is TRBV20-1, the J call TRBJ1-6; 7 positions match TRBD1. The V segment lost 6 bases and the J segment 7 bases; nucleotides outside the gene matches: 9. The germline V gene has CDR1 DFQATT and CDR2 SNEGSKA (reference sequence). This CDR3 has 14 residues.

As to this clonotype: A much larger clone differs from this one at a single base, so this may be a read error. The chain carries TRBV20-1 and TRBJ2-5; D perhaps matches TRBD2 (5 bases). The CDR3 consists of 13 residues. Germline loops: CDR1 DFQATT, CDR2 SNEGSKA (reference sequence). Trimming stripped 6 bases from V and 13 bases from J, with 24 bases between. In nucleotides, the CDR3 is TGCAGTGCCCCCGAGCGGATCGCCTACGAGCGGTACTTC. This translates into CSAPERIAYERYF.

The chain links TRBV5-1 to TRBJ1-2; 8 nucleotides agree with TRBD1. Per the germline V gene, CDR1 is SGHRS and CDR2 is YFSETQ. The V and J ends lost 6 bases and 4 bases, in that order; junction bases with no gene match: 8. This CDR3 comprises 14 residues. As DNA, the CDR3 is TGCGCCAGCAACCCAGGGGGCCCTCCCTATGGCTACACCTTC. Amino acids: CASNPGGPPYGYTF.

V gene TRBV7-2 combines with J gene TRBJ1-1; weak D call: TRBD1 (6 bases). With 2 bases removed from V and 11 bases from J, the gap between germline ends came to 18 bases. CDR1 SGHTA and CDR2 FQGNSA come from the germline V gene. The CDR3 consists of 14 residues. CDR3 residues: CASSLPGRGVGAFF. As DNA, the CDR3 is TGTGCCAGCAGCTTACCGGGCAGGGGAGTTGGGGCTTTCTTT.

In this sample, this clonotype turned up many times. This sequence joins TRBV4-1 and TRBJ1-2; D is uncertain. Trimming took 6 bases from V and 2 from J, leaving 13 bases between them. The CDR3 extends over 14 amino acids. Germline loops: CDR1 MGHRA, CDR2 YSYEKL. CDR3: CASRPSSHNYGYTF. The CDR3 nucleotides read TGCGCCAGCAGACCAAGTAGCCACAACTATGGCTACACCTTC.

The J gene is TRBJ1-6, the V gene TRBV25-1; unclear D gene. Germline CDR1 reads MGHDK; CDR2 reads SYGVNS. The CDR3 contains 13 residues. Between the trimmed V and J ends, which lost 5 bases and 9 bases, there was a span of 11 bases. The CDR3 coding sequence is TGTGCCAGCAGTTTTCACGACGGTTCACCCCTCCACTTT. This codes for CASSFHDGSPLHF.

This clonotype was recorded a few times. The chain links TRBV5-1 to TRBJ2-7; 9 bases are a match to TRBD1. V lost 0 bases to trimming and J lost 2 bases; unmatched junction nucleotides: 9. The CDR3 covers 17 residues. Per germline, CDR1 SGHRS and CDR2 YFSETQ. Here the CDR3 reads CASSLARGTGKPYEQYF. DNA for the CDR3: TGCGCCAGCAGCTTGGCGAGGGGGACAGGGAAACCCTACGAGCAGTACTTC.

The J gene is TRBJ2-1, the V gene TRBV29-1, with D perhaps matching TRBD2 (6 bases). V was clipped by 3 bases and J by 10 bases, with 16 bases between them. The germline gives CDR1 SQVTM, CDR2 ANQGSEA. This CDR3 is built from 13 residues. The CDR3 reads CSVDGGNSYEQFF. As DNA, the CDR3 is TGCAGCGTTGATGGGGGGAACTCCTACGAGCAGTTCTTC.

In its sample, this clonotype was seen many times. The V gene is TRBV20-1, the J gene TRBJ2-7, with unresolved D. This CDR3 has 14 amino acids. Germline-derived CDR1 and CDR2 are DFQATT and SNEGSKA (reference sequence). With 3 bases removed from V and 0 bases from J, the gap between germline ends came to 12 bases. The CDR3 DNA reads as TGCAGTGCTAGTGGATTTACAAGCTCCTACGAGCAGTACTTC. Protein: CSASGFTSSYEQYF.

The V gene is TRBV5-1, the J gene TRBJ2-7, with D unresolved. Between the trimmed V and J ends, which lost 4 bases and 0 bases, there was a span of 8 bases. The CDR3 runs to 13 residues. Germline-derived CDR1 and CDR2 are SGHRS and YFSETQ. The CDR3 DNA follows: TGCGCCAGCAGCACGACGGGCTCCTACGAGCAGTACTTC. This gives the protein CASSTTGSYEQYF.

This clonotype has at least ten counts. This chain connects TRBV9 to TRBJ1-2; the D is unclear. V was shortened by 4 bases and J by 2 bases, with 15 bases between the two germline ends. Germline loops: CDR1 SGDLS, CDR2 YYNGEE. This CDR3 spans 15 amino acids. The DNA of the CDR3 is TGTGCCAGCAGCCCTCACCCTTCGGTGAACTATGGCTACACCTTC. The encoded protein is CASSPHPSVNYGYTF.

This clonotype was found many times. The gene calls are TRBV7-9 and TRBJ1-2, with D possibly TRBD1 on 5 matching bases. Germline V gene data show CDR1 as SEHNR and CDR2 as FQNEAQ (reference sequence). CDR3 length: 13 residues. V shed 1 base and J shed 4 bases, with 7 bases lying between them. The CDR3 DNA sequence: TGTGCCAGCAGCTTAGGGGGGAGCTATGGCTACACCTTC. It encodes CASSLGGSYGYTF.

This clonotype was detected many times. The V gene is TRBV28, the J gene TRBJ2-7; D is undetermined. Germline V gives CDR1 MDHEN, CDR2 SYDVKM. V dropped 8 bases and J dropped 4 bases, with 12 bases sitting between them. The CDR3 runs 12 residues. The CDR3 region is CASSGQGYEQYF. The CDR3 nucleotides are TGTGCCAGCTCGGGTCAAGGATACGAGCAGTACTTC.

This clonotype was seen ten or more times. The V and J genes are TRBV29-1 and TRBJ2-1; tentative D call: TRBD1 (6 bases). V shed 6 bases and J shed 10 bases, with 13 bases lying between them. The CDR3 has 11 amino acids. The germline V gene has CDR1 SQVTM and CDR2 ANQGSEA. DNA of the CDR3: TGCAGCGTGGGGACATTCTGGGAGCAGTTCTTC. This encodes CSVGTFWEQFF.

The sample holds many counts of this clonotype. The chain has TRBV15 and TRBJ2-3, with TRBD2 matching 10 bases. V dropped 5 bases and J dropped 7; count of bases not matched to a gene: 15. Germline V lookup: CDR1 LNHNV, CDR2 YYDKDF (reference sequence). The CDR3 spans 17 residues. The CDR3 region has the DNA TGTGCCACCAGCCCCCGGGAGGCTAGCGGGAGTAGAAATACGCAGTATTTT. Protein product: CATSPREASGSRNTQYF.